This TCR beta chain was identified in a study of cytomegalovirus exposure and HLA in healthy donors. Study conclusions and caveats: An assumption of roughly uniform sequencing depth across donors underlay the presence/absence analyses. Within the data, a cluster of highly shared sequence variants was likely a sequencing artifact. In vitro checks showed that a few CMV-associated chains really do target CMV antigens.

In the PCR, 60 Vbeta and 13 Jbeta primers were used. TCRdb's copy holds only in-frame clones and misses some; the assay was immunoSEQ multiplex PCR. The sample contains around 130,000 clones, 81% of which appear only once. Trimming took 0 bases from V and 10 from J, leaving 9 bases between them. CDR3 length: 11 residues. Germline V gene lookup returns CDR1 DFQATT and CDR2 SNEGSKA (reference sequence). As for this clone: The antigen is unknown.

The gene calls are TRBV20-1 and TRBJ1-1; maybe TRBD1 (5 bases). This TCR was sampled from a woman in her thirties or forties in good health and CMV-seronegative. Input material: PBMCs. CDR3 region: CSAREGLRAFF. The CDR3 DNA follows: TGCAGTGCTAGAGAGGGACTTCGAGCTTTCTTT.